The source of this T cell receptor (beta chain) is a study of cytomegalovirus exposure and HLA in healthy donors. Trimming at V came to 6 bases and at J to 4 bases, leaving 5 bases not matched to a gene. Germline V gene data show CDR1 as SGHVS and CDR2 as FQNEAQ. The CDR3 has 14 residues. The study ran its PCR with 60 Vbeta and 13 Jbeta primers. In the study's own analysis: A follow-up analysis tallied 73 million or so unique TCR beta chains, roughly 10 million shared. The table came from immunoSEQ multiplex PCR; TCRdb's copy has only in-frame clones and leaves some out. V, J and clone size reflect that table, while D and trimming were determined from the DNA. This table has fewer than 120,000 clones, less than 85% appearing once. In this sample, this clone turned up a few times. The antigen remains undetermined. Overall study findings and caveats: Being productive about 87% or about 30% of the time was typical of most TCR beta V segments in an earlier analysis. Presence/absence analyses assumed roughly uniform sequencing depth across donors. An analysis that was carried out later associated 16,000 or so TCR beta sequences with HLA alleles at 0.05 false discovery rate.

This chain uses TRBV7-8 with TRBJ1-4; 7 positions match TRBD1. Input material: PBMCs. The origin of this receptor is a man between 25 and 39 years old in good health and CMV-seropositive. The CDR3 protein is CASRRDRVNEKLFF. CDR3 DNA sequence: TGTGCCAGCAGAAGAGACAGGGTTAATGAAAAACTGTTTTTT.